Shown below are 9 T cell receptor beta chains from a single sample sequenced in a study of OX40 agonist ivuxolimab in advanced cancers. Sequencing used immunoSEQ multiplex PCR; TCRdb keeps in-frame clones, though not all of them. In the table there are some 42,000 clones, 70% to 85% of which are singletons. Sequenced here: CD4+ or CD8+ T cells sorted from blood, sampled in a trial of the OX40 agonist ivuxolimab. The receptors originated from an adult with an advanced solid tumor such as melanoma, head and neck, liver or kidney cancer.

This rearrangement joins TRBV7-2 to TRBJ1-3; D possibly corresponds to TRBD1 (6 bases). CDR3 length equals 11 residues. The V end lost 5 bases, the J end lost 8 bases, and 7 bases lay between the germline ends. The germline CDR1 and CDR2 sequences are SGHTA and FQGNSA. CDR3 region: CASSPGDTIYF. The CDR3 DNA reads as TGTGCCAGCAGCCCAGGGGACACCATATATTTT.

The chain combines TRBV19 with TRBJ2-2, with TRBD2 as a possible D gene (5 bases). V dropped 6 bases and J dropped 0 bases, with 5 bases sitting between them. The germline gives CDR1 LNHDA, CDR2 SQIVND (reference sequence). The CDR3 extends over 13 amino acids. The DNA of the CDR3 is TGTGCCAGTAGCGGGGCGAACACCGGGGAGCTGTTTTTT. This translates into CASSGANTGELFF.

This clone was picked up a small number of times. V gene TRBV6-5 combines with J gene TRBJ1-5, with D possibly matching TRBD1 (5 bases). Germline V lookup: CDR1 MNHEY, CDR2 SVGAGI. This CDR3 spans 15 amino acids. The ends were cut back, 0 bases at V and 4 bases at J, with 10 bases in the middle. CDR3 protein: CASSYSGGVNQPQHF. In DNA, the CDR3 is TGTGCCAGCAGTTACTCTGGGGGAGTGAATCAGCCCCAGCATTTT.

The chain recombines TRBV27 with TRBJ2-3; either TRBD1 or TRBD2 may fit D (5 bases each). Germline V CDR1 and CDR2: MNHEY, SMNVEV (reference sequence). CDR3 length equals 14 residues. The V end lost 5 bases, the J end lost 6 bases, and 15 bases lay between the germline ends. CDR3 DNA sequence: TGTGCCAGCAGTCCCCGGGACGGTCGGGATACGCAGTATTTT. This gives the protein CASSPRDGRDTQYF.

This sequence joins TRBV5-1 and TRBJ1-1; D might be TRBD1 (6 bases). The germline V gene has CDR1 SGHRS and CDR2 YFSETQ. The CDR3 has 13 residues. Trimming shortened V by 4 bases and J by 4 bases, and 11 bases separated the two germline ends. The CDR3 region is CASSLMDSTEAFF. CDR3 sequence (DNA): TGCGCCAGCAGCCTTATGGACAGCACTGAAGCTTTCTTT.

This chain joins TRBV29-1 and TRBJ2-7; 9 bases are a match to TRBD1. This CDR3 is 14 amino acids long. Germline V gene lookup returns CDR1 SQVTM and CDR2 ANQGSEA. V trimming: 6 bases; J trimming: 5 bases; junction bases outside the gene matches: 11. CDR3 sequence (DNA): TGCAGCGTCGATCCACGGGACAGGGACCACGAGCAGTACTTC. Translation: CSVDPRDRDHEQYF.

The chain employs TRBV25-1 and TRBJ2-3; 7 positions agree with TRBD1. The CDR3 runs to 15 residues. With 0 bases clipped from V and 1 base from J, the junction kept 1 base outside the gene matches. Germline values: CDR1 MGHDK, CDR2 SYGVNS. The DNA for the CDR3 is TGTGCCAGCAGTGAATATACAGGGGGCACAGATACGCAGTATTTT. Translated, it gives CASSEYTGGTDTQYF. Supplemented by reference TRBV25-1 and TRBJ2-3, the full variable domain reads EADIYQTPRYLVIGTGKKITLECSQTMGHDKMYWYQQDPGMELHLIHYSYGVNSTEKGDLSSESTVSRIRTEHFPLTLESARPSHTSQYLCASSEYTGGTDTQYFGPGTRLTVL.

This chain connects TRBV7-9 to TRBJ1-2, with a tentative D call TRBD1 (5 bases). The CDR3 runs to 13 residues. Germline lookup yields CDR1 SEHNR and CDR2 FQNEAQ (reference sequence). The germline V and J ends were trimmed by 6 bases and 3 bases, with 11 bases remaining between them. The CDR3 bases are TGTGCCAGCAGGGACACGGGGGACTATGGCTACACCTTC. It encodes CASRDTGDYGYTF.

This chain uses TRBV7-3 with TRBJ2-2, with D possibly TRBD2 on 6 matching bases. Germline V CDR1 and CDR2: SGHTA, FQGTGA. The CDR3 covers 15 residues. Trimming pared 2 bases from V and 2 bases from J, leaving 9 bases between. CDR3 protein: CASSLGGVNTGELFF. The CDR3, as DNA: TGTGCCAGCAGCTTAGGCGGGGTTAACACCGGGGAGCTGTTTTTT.